The rows below give T cell receptor beta chains drawn from one sample of a study of T-cell reconstitution after alpha-beta-depleted transplantation in children. TCRdb used MiXCR to reprocess the PCR reads, holding one entry per CDR3 protein. The profile shows about 260,000 distinct CDR3 sequences, just under 8.5% of them singletons. The starting material was PBMCs, mostly from graft donor cells, obtained 180 days after TCRalphabeta/CD19-depleted stem cell transplant. All receptors come from a male patient younger than 18 who had a stem cell transplant for acute lymphoblastic leukemia, so the T cells may come from the graft donor. Both conserved end residues are part of each CDR3. Each record gives: clone size, V gene, J gene, D gene, CDR3 protein, CDR3 DNA. The D gene is left open where the match is weak. The listing skips clone size in some rows; elsewhere it reads once, few, many or a size class.

>many|TRBV20-1|TRBJ2-2|-
CSARDPARAGFNTGELFF
TGCAGTGCTAGAGATCCCGCTAGGGCGGGTTTTAACACCGGGGAGCTGTTTTTT
>many|TRBV10-2|TRBJ2-1|-
CAISLGGSSYNEQFF
TGCGCCATCTCCCTGGGGGGAAGCTCCTACAATGAGCAGTTCTTC
>few|TRBV2|TRBJ2-4|-
CASSDDRRSIFPAKNIQYF
TGTGCCAGCAGCGATGACAGGCGTTCTATTTTTCCAGCCAAAAACATTCAGTACTTC
>many|TRBV10-3|TRBJ1-2|-
CAINSPIDGYTF
TGTGCCATCAATTCCCCCATCGATGGCTACACCTTC
>-|TRBV6-6|TRBJ2-1|TRBD1
CASSPDRGNEQFF
TGTGCCAGCAGTCCTGACAGGGGGAATGAGCAGTTCTTC
>many|TRBV5-6|TRBJ2-3|TRBD2
CASSFKRGGTDTQYF
TGTGCCAGCAGCTTCAAGCGGGGGGGCACAGATACGCAGTATTTT
>many|TRBV19|TRBJ2-2|-
CASSIASGRGTGELFF
TGTGCCAGTAGTATAGCCAGCGGACGCGGCACCGGGGAGCTGTTTTTT
>many|TRBV20-1|TRBJ1-1|-
CSARDESLNTEAFF
TGCAGTGCTAGAGATGAGTCTCTGAACACTGAAGCTTTCTTT
>many|TRBV6-5|TRBJ2-1|-
CASSPFYWGNEQFF
TGTGCCAGCAGCCCCTTTTACTGGGGCAATGAGCAGTTCTTC
>many|TRBV7-8|TRBJ2-7|-
CASSKGGRRYEQYF
TGTGCCAGCTCCAAGGGGGGGCGCAGGTACGAGCAGTACTTC
>many|TRBV20-1|TRBJ2-2|-
CSASHSNTGELFF
TGCAGTGCTAGCCATAGTAACACCGGGGAGCTGTTTTTT
>many|TRBV18|TRBJ2-1|TRBD1
CASSPGDRGDNEQFF
TGTGCCAGCTCACCCGGGGACAGGGGCGACAATGAGCAGTTCTTC
>many|TRBV7-9|TRBJ2-3|-
CASSLRVDTQYF
TGTGCCAGCAGCCTTAGGGTAGATACGCAGTATTTT
>many|TRBV18|TRBJ2-5|TRBD2
CASSALAGGRTETQYF
TGTGCCAGCTCAGCGTTAGCGGGGGGCCGCACGGAGACCCAGTACTTC
>-|TRBV7-2|TRBJ2-6|-
CASSFPGGLGANVLTF
TGTGCCAGCAGCTTCCCCGGGGGGCTTGGGGCCAACGTCCTGACTTTC
>many|TRBV10-3|TRBJ2-7|-
CAISAGAGYEQYF
TGTGCCATCAGTGCTGGGGCGGGATACGAGCAGTACTTC
>many|TRBV6-4|TRBJ1-6|-
CASSAVVDSPLHF
TGTGCCAGCAGTGCCGTGGTAGATTCACCCCTCCACTTT